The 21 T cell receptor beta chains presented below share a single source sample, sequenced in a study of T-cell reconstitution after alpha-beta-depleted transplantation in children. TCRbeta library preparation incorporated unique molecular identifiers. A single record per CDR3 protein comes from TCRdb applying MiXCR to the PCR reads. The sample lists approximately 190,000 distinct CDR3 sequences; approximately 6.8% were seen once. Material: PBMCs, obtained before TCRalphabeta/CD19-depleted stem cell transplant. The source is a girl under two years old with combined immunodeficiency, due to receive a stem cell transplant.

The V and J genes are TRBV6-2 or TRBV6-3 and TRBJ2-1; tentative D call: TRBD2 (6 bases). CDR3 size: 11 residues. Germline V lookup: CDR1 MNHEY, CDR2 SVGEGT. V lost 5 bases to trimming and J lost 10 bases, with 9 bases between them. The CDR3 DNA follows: TGTGCCAGCAGTCACGGGAGCGAGCAGTTCTTC. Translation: CASSHGSEQFF.

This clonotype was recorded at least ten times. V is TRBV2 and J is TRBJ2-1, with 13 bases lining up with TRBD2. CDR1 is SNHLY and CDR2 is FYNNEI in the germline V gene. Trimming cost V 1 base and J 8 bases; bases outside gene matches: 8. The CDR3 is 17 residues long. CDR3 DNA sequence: TGTGCCAGCAGTGAAGGCCCCGGGACTAGCGGGATATATGAGCAGTTCTTC. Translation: CASSEGPGTSGIYEQFF.

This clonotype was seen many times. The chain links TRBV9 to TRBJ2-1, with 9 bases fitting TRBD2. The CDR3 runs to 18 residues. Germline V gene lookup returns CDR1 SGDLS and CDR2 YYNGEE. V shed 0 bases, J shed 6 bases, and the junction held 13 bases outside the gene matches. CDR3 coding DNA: TGTGCCAGCAGCGTAGCGATCTCGCGGGGGGGCCTTGGCAATGAGCAGTTCTTC. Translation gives CASSVAISRGGLGNEQFF.

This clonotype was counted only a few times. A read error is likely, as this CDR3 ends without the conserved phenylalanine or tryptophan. The CDR3 protein is CASSQWSAPYNQPQHY. The CDR3 nucleotides read TGTGCCAGCAGCCAATGGTCGGCTCCCTACAATCAGCCCCAGCATTAT. This sequence joins TRBV16 and TRBJ1-5; D gene ambiguous. V was clipped by 1 base and J by 3 bases, with 13 bases between them. Germline V gene data show CDR1 as KGHSY and CDR2 as FQNENV. CDR3 length: 16 amino acids.

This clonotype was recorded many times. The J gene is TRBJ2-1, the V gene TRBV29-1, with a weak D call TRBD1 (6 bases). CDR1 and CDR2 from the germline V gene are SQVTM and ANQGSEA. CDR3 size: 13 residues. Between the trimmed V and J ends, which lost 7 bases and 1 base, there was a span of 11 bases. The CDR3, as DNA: TGCAGCGCCAGGGGTAAGTCCTACAATGAGCAGTTCTTC. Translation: CSARGKSYNEQFF.

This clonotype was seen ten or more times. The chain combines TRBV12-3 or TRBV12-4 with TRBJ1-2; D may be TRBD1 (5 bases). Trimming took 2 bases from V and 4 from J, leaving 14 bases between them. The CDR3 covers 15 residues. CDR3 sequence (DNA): TGTGCCAGCAGTTTAAATGCAGGGAGGGTCTATGGCTACACCTTC. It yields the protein CASSLNAGRVYGYTF.

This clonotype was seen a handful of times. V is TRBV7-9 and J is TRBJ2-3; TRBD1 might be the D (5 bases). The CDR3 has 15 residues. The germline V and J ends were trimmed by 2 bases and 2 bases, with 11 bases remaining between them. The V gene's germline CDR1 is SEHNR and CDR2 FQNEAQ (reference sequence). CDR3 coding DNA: TGTGCCAGCAGCTTAACAGGCTACGCCACAGATACGCAGTATTTT. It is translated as CASSLTGYATDTQYF.

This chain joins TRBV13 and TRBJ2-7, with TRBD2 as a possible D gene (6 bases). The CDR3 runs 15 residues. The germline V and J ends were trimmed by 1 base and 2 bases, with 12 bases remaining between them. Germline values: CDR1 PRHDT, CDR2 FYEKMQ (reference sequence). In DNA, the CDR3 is TGTGCCAGCAGCTTAGAATTAGCGGACCCCTACGAGCAGTACTTC. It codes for CASSLELADPYEQYF.

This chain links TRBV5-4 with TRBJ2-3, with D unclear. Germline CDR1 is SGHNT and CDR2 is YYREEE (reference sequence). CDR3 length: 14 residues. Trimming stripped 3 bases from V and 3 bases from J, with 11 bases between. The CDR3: CASSSLVGTDTQYF. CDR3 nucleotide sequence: TGTGCCAGCAGCTCCTTAGTAGGTACAGATACGCAGTATTTT.

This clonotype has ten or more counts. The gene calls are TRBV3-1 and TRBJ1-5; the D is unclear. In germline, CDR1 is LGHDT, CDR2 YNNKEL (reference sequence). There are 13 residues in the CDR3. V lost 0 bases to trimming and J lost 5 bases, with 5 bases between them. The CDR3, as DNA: TGTGCCAGCAGCCAAGATAAGGATCAGCCCCAGCATTTT. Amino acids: CASSQDKDQPQHF.

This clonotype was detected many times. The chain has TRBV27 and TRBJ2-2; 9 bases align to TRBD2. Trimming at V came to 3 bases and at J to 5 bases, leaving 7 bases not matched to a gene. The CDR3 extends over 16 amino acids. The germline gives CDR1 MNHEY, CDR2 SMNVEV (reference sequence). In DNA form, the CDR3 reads TGTGCCAGCAGTTTCCTTAGCGGGAGTGTGACCGGGGAGCTGTTTTTT. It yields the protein CASSFLSGSVTGELFF.

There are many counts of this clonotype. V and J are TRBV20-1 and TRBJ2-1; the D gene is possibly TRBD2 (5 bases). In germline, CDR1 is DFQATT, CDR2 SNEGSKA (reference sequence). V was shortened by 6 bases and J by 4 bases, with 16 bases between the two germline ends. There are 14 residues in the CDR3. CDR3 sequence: CSAAGYGRYNEQFF. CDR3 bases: TGCAGTGCCGCGGGCTACGGGCGATACAATGAGCAGTTCTTC.

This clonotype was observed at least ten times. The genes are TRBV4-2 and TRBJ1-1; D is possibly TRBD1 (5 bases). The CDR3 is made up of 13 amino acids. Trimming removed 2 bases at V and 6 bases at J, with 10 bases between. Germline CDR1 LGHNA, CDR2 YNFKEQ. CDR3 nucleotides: TGTGCCAGCAGCCAACTAGGGGAGGCTGAAGCTTTCTTT. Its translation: CASSQLGEAEAFF.

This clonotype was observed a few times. As DNA, the CDR3 is TGTGCCAGTAGTAAGGGGACTAGCGGTTACAATGAGCAGTTCTTC. Protein: CASSKGTSGYNEQFF. The chain combines TRBV19 with TRBJ2-1, with 11 bases fitting TRBD2. This CDR3 has 15 amino acids. Germline V gives CDR1 LNHDA, CDR2 SQIVND (reference sequence). Losses at the gene ends were 4 bases for V and 4 bases for J; bases not matched to a gene: 3.

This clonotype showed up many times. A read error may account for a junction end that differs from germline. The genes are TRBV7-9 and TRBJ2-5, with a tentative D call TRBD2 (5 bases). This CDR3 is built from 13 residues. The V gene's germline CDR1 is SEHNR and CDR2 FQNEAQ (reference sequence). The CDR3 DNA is TGTGCCAGCAGGTTAGGACTGCAAGAGACCCAGTACTTC. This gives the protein CASRLGLQETQYF. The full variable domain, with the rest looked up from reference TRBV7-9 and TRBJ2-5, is DTGVSQNPRHKITKRGQNVTFRCDPISEHNRLYWYRQTLGQGPEFLTYFQNEAQLEKSRLLSDRFSAERPKGSFSTLEIQRTEQGDSAMYLCASRLGLQETQYFGPGTRLLVL.

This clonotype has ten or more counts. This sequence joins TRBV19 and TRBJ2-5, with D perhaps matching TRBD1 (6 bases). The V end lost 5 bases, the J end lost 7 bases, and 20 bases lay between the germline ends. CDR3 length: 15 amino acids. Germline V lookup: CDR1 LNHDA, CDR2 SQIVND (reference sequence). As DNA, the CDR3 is TGTGCCAGTAGTTTTTTTACAGGGCCAGACGGGACCCAGTACTTC. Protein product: CASSFFTGPDGTQYF.

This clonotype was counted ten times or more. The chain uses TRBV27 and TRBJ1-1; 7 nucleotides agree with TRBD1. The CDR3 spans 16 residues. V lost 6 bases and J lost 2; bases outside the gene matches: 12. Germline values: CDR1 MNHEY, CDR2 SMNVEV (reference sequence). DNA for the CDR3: TGTGCCAGCAGATGGACAGGTACGGGGCCTAACACTGAAGCTTTCTTT. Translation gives CASRWTGTGPNTEAFF.

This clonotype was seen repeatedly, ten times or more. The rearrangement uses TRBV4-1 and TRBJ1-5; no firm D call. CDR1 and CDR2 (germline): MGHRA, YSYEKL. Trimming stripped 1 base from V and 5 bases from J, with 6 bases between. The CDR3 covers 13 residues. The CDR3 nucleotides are TGCGCCAGCAGCCAAGCCGGGGATCAGCCCCAGCATTTT. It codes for CASSQAGDQPQHF.

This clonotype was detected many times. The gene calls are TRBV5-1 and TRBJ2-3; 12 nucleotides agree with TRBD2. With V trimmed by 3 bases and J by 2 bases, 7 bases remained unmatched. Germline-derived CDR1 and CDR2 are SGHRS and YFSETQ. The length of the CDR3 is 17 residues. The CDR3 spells CASSSRGLAGYTDTQYF. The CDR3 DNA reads TGCGCCAGCAGCTCTCGAGGACTAGCGGGATACACAGATACGCAGTATTTT.

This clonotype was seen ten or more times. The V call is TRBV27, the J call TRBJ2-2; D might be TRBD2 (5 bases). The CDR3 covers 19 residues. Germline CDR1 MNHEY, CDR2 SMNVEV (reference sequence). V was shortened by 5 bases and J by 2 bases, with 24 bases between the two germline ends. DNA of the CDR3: TGTGCCAGCAGTCCTCCAAACTTCATGGCCGAGGGAAACACCGGGGAGCTGTTTTTT. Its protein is CASSPPNFMAEGNTGELFF.

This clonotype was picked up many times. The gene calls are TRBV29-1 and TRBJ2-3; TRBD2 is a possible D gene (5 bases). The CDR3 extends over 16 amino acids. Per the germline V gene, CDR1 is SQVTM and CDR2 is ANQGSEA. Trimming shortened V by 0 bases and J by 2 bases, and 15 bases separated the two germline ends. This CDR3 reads CSVEDSGNTITDTQYF. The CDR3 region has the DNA TGCAGCGTTGAAGATTCCGGGAATACGATCACAGATACGCAGTATTTT.